This is a list of T cell receptor beta chains from one sample in a study of T cell responses to AZD1222 COVID-19 vaccine. This table comes from immunoSEQ multiplex PCR, and its TCRdb copy is limited to in-frame clones, with some not included. The profile shows about 110,000 clones, 85% to 90% of them singletons. The source material was peripheral blood, sampled on day 0 of AZD1222 vaccination. These receptor sequences come from an adult in good health. CDR3s include the opening cysteine and the closing phenylalanine or tryptophan. D genes are given only for firm matches.

V gene	D gene	CDR3 length	J gene	CDR3 protein
TRBV4-2	-	16	TRBJ1-2	CASSQDIGGLLYGYTF
TRBV19	TRBD1	17	TRBJ1-2	CASSIDSGQGSAGGYTF
TRBV7-9	-	12	TRBJ2-2	CASSLEAGELFF
TRBV27	TRBD1	15	TRBJ1-2	CASRRLGTGGSGYTF
TRBV19	-	17	TRBJ1-5	CASSIVPGHPSNQPQHF
TRBV9	-	13	TRBJ1-1	CASSVGSGTEAFF
TRBV5-1	-	14	TRBJ2-5	CASSSTGTQETQYF
TRBV2	-	13	TRBJ1-1	CASRGGPGTEAFF
TRBV24-1	-	11	TRBJ2-3	CATSSLTEQYF
TRBV4-2	-	16	TRBJ1-3	CASSQAQGSSGNTIYF
TRBV28	-	12	TRBJ1-5	CASLGGNQPQHF
TRBV10-1	-	12	TRBJ2-1	CASSESGREQFF
TRBV13	-	15	TRBJ2-3	CASSLGAEITDTQYF
TRBV5-1	-	14	TRBJ1-1	CASSQGTATLEAFF
TRBV25-1	-	16	TRBJ2-2	CASSERAGGVAGELFF
TRBV5-5	TRBD2	16	TRBJ2-7	CASSLGLAGASYEQYF
TRBV30	TRBD2	19	TRBJ2-3	CAWSSGVAGGPEGLDTQYF
TRBV18	-	15	TRBJ2-2	CASSPPRGATGELFF
TRBV4-1	TRBD2	16	TRBJ2-5	CASSQDGPRGEETQYF
TRBV5-8	TRBD1	15	TRBJ1-1	CASTRQGGMNTEAFF
TRBV9	-	16	TRBJ1-2	CASSVSTTGNHYGYTF
TRBV19	-	13	TRBJ2-3	CASGYRSSDTQYF
TRBV4-1	-	15	TRBJ2-1	CASSQVGLAHNEQFF
TRBV5-1	-	13	TRBJ2-1	CATALGGGNEQFF
TRBV5-6	-	13	TRBJ2-7	CASSWGGTYEQYF
TRBV6-6	-	15	TRBJ2-7	CASSYLGRTSYEQYF
TRBV19	-	13	TRBJ1-2	CASSMTGDYGYTF
TRBV7-9	TRBD1	17	TRBJ1-4	CASSFWTGKVLREKLFF
TRBV3-1/TRBV3-2	TRBD1	17	TRBJ1-5	CASSQVGGTGTHQPQHF
TRBV5-1	-	14	TRBJ2-5	CASTIQTHQETQYF
TRBV13	-	16	TRBJ1-1	CASSRGDWGLDTEAFF
TRBV7-2	TRBD1	15	TRBJ2-7	CASSPRPGGYYEQYF
TRBV19	-	11	TRBJ2-7	CASSARGEEYF
TRBV7-9	-	12	TRBJ1-6	CASSLLLPPLHF
TRBV12-3/TRBV12-4	-	13	TRBJ1-4	CASRGATNEKLFF
TRBV6-2/TRBV6-3	TRBD1	15	TRBJ2-3	CASSYRTGGGDTQYF
TRBV20-1	-	12	TRBJ1-2	CSASVGAYGYTF
TRBV19	-	13	TRBJ2-1	CASSTGEFNEQFF
TRBV5-1	-	13	TRBJ2-2	CASSSAGLGELFF
TRBV4-2	-	15	TRBJ1-1	CASNPIKGPNTEAFF
TRBV6-5	-	12	TRBJ1-1	CASLSLDGGAFF
TRBV10-3	-	14	TRBJ1-3	CATTPGTSGNTIYF
TRBV5-1	TRBD2	15	TRBJ2-1	CASTSGGAGDNEQFF
TRBV9	-	14	TRBJ1-4	CASSPLLGGEKLFF
TRBV7-8	-	13	TRBJ2-7	CASSLNPEGRKGF
TRBV12-3/TRBV12-4	-	12	TRBJ1-4	CASSQDSEKLFF
TRBV5-6	-	15	TRBJ1-6	CASSGGWGGPSPLHF
TRBV6-2/TRBV6-3	-	14	TRBJ2-5	CASSILDLQETQYF
TRBV29-1	-	14	TRBJ1-1	CSVAPGGAGTEAFF
TRBV2	TRBD1	16	TRBJ1-6	CASSGTGEPYNSPLHF
TRBV7-6	-	16	TRBJ2-7	CASSLMAGTHYYEQYF
TRBV5-6	-	16	TRBJ1-2	CASSSTPDPDLVSYTF
TRBV7-2	TRBD1	13	TRBJ2-7	CASSADRGYEQYF
TRBV2	TRBD1	15	TRBJ2-3	CASRLQGQVADTQYF
TRBV6-6	-	12	TRBJ2-7	CASRFRAYEQYF
TRBV15	-	13	TRBJ1-2	CATSSGGNYGYTF
TRBV7-9	TRBD1	14	TRBJ2-7	CASSLTGQAYEQYF
TRBV2	-	13	TRBJ1-5	CASSDRERQPQHF
TRBV6-5	TRBD1	15	TRBJ1-5	CASRPLTGEGQPQHF
TRBV3-1/TRBV3-2	TRBD2	18	TRBJ2-2	CASSQPLGLAGAFGELFF